This T cell receptor (beta chain) was observed in a study of T cells in Graves' hyperthyroidism and ophthalmopathy (dated by TCRdb to the late 2010s). Background for the entire study: Peripheral blood samples were taken at the time of initial diagnosis, prior to any treatment. TCR V-J signatures able to tell the groups apart were searched for in a discovery cohort of some 100 patients, of whom about 40 had Graves' ophthalmopathy and 55 to 60 had stable Graves' hyperthyroidism. Prospective prediction of ophthalmopathy was tested in an independent validation cohort of 18 to 20 hyperthyroidism patients and 17 patients who later progressed to ophthalmopathy. The 100 or so discovery patients were divided at random into training and test sets in a 7:3 ratio. In addition, the study compared T-cell repertoires in thyroid tissue and in blood from six Graves' hyperthyroidism patients. After blood sampling, hyperthyroidism patients were treated with methimazole at a starting dose of 30 mg daily, and ophthalmopathy patients were treated with high-dose intravenous methylprednisolone. TCR Vbeta CDR3 sequencing of some 140 peripheral blood samples (under 45 ophthalmopathy, 75 hyperthyroidism and some 17 progressor patients) is reported in the paper.

A distance of 18 bases separates the germline ends of V and J, which lose 10 bases and 2 bases respectively. CDR1 and CDR2 are drawn from the germline V gene: ENHRY, SYGVKD. Its CDR3 holds 15 amino acids, cysteine through phenylalanine. Only CDR3 DNA is held: 45 bases, read in frame from base 1. Only one count was recorded for this clonotype. Which antigen it targets is not known. Qualities for individual bases were not recorded, and no much larger clone is one base off. A single read makes a weak case. Amplification of TCR beta CDR3 regions was carried out from RNA transcripts. For the first round of RT-PCR on the TCR CDR3, the HTBI primer set was used together with the Qiagen OneStep RT-PCR kit. A second multiplex PCR round built the libraries, followed by size selection and purification. Paired-end sequencing of the libraries was performed with 100 bp reads on an Illumina HiSeq2000. In the original analysis: SOAPnuke was used to process the raw data, throwing out any read that contained adapters or uncalled bases, had a mean Phred below 15, or lacked an exact constant-primer or identifier match. High-quality paired reads were merged using COPE v1.2.5, and each unique nucleotide sequence was defined as a clonotype. MiTCR v1.1 was used to align clonotypes to the IMGT TRBV, TRBD and TRBJ reference segments. The analysis included only V-J combinations with a frequency above 0.0001, which together covered roughly 99% of the repertoires. The TCS score was defined as the ratio of F50 (clonal expansion) to E x V (chaos), calculated using BLOSUM62-based TCRdist between CDR3 peptides within each V-J. Welch's t-statistics and random forest reduced several hundred V-J features to 10 to 15, which were used in a naive Bayes classifier (R e1071). In-frame beta chains were kept once TCRdb had trimmed the public reads at Q25 with fastp and called clones with MiXCR. Identical CDR3 proteins give one entry, which carries the most common genes and DNA. These V and J calls derive from TCRdb rather than the authors' analysis. The sample table shows 540,000 or so distinct CDR3 sequences, and roughly 14% are seen once. The ten largest make up under 8% of the sample.

A patient counted as having stable Graves' hyperthyroidism if no progression to ophthalmopathy occurred over 18 months of follow-up. Hyperthyroidism patients were aged 18 to 65 years and newly diagnosed, with disease duration of less than 2 months. The study excluded patients with uncontrolled infections, other autoimmune diseases, pregnancy or lactation. Diagnoses were established on the basis of clinical symptoms, serum thyroxine and TRAb, thyroid ultrasound, and orbital computed tomography. PBMCs were separated from roughly 10 ml of fresh peripheral blood using Ficoll-Paque density gradient centrifugation. Total RNA was extracted with Trizol reagent, and quality was checked on an Agilent 2100 Bioanalyzer. The full study reports these points: No statistical method was used to set the sample size in advance, and investigators knew the group allocation. In validation, progression to ophthalmopathy was predicted by the model with around 71% sensitivity and around 76% specificity, a median of roughly 6 months before onset. Most expanded thyroid clonotypes (frequency above 0.001) were also detected in blood, a finding suggesting that blood repertoires may reflect thyroid immune responses. A model built on a 13 V-J signature distinguished ophthalmopathy from stable hyperthyroidism, reaching 87.88% sensitivity and 81% to 83% specificity in cross-validation and 80%/75% in testing.

This sequence was found in a woman aged 30 to 39 with Graves' hyperthyroidism. The chain couples TRBV10-3 to TRBJ1-5, with an unclear D gene assignment. Sequencing used blood. The DNA reads TGTGCCACAAGACTGACGGGGTACGGCAATCAGCCCCAGCATTTT. It codes for CATRLTGYGNQPQHF.